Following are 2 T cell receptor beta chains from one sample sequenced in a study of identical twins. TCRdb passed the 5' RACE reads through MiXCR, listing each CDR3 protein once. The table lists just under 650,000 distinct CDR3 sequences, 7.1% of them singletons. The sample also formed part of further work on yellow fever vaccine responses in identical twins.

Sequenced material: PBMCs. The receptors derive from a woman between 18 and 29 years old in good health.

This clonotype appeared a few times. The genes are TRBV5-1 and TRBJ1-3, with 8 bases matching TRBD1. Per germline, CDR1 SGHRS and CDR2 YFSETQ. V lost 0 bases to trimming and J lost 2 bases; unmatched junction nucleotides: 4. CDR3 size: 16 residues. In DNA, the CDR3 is TGCGCCAGCAGCTTGGCGGGACAGGTCCCTGGAAACACCATATATTTT. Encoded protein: CASSLAGQVPGNTIYF.

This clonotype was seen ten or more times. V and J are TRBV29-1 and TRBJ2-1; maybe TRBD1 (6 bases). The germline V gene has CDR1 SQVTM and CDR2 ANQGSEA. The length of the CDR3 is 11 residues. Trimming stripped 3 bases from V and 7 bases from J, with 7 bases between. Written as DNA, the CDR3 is TGCAGCGTTGACAGGGGAAATGAGCAGTTCTTC. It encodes CSVDRGNEQFF.